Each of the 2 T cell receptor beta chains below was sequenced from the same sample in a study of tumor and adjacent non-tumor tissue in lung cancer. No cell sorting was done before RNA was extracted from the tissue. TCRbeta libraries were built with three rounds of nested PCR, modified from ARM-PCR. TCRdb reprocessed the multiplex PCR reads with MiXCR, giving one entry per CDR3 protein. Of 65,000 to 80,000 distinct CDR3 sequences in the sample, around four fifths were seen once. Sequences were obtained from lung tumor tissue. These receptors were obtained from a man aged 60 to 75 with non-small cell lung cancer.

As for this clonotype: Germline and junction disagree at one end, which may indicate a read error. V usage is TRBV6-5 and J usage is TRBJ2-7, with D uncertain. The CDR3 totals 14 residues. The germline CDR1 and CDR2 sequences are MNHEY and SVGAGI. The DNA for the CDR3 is TGTGCCAGCAGTCGGGCCGCCTTCTCCTACGGGCAACACTTC. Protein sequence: CASSRAAFSYGQHF.

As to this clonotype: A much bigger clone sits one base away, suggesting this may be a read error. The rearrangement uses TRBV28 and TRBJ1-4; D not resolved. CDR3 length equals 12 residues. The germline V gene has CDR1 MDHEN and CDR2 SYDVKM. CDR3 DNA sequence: TGTGCCAGCAGTTTAGCGAATGAAAGACTGTTTTTT. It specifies CASSLANERLFF.